This TCR beta chain is from a study of CXCR3-negative and CXCR3-positive naive CD8 T cells. The CDR3 has 13 amino acids. Germline-derived CDR1 and CDR2 are SQVTM and ANQGSEA. UMI-tagged TRB cDNA libraries were built via 5' RACE. Each CDR3 protein gets one entry in TCRdb, which reprocessed the 5' RACE reads and gives no DNA. This repertoire comprises 20,000 to 25,000 distinct CDR3 sequences; its ten largest clones make up around 20%. The sequence was collected from a human donor in good health. Some clones in this sample may be carry-over from other donors' samples. The specimen sequenced was memory CD8+ T cells from blood. The chain links TRBV29-1 to TRBJ2-7; the TCRdb D gene call, TRBD1, has no DNA to confirm it. CDR3 loop: CSVMGGQHYEQYF.